One and the same sample provided the 14 T cell receptor beta chains below, sequenced in a study of CD8 T cells in Susac syndrome. Reverse transcription of about 0.5 to 1 ug RNA used random hexamers. TCRdb passed the immunoSEQ multiplex PCR reads through MiXCR, listing each CDR3 protein once. The sample lists approximately 130,000 distinct CDR3 sequences, around 91% occurring once. Sequenced sample: CD8+ T cells from PBMCs. These receptors were taken from a human donor with multiple sclerosis.

The chain has TRBV9 and TRBJ2-7, with D maybe TRBD1 (6 bases). Germline values: CDR1 SGDLS, CDR2 YYNGEE. The CDR3 is made up of 15 amino acids. V dropped 0 bases and J dropped 3 bases, with 13 bases sitting between them. CDR3 region: CASSVGQGIDYEQYF. CDR3 in DNA: TGTGCCAGCAGCGTAGGGCAGGGGATAGACTACGAGCAGTACTTC.

The chain is built from TRBV29-1 and TRBJ2-1, with D uncertain. The CDR3 sequence is 16 residues long. Germline V gene lookup returns CDR1 SQVTM and CDR2 ANQGSEA. V gave up 3 bases and J gave up 4 bases, with 19 bases separating them. The CDR3 region has the DNA TGCAGCGTTGAGGGATTAGCCGTTTCTTTTTACAATGAGCAGTTCTTC. Residues: CSVEGLAVSFYNEQFF.

The chain links TRBV4-3 to TRBJ1-1, with D maybe TRBD1 (5 bases). Germline CDR1 LGHNA, CDR2 YSLEER. Trimming cost V 2 bases and J 3 bases, with 10 bases left between them. The CDR3 contains 14 residues. CDR3 protein: CASSQTRVDTEAFF. The CDR3 region has the DNA TGCGCCAGCAGCCAAACCAGGGTGGACACTGAAGCTTTCTTT.

This clonotype was observed a few times. The rearrangement uses TRBV27 and TRBJ2-1, with a possible D match to TRBD1 (6 bases). Germline V CDR1 and CDR2: MNHEY, SMNVEV (reference sequence). The CDR3 totals 12 residues. V gave up 8 bases and J gave up 3 bases, with 8 bases separating them. In DNA form, the CDR3 reads TGTGCCAGCGGGGGCTTCTACAATGAGCAGTTCTTC. It encodes CASGGFYNEQFF.

The sample holds one count of this clonotype. V is TRBV5-4 and J is TRBJ2-1, with D possibly being TRBD2 (6 bases). The ends were cut back, 5 bases at V and 10 bases at J, with 16 bases in the middle. The CDR3 sequence is 13 residues long. The V gene's germline CDR1 is SGHNT and CDR2 YYREEE (reference sequence). This chain's CDR3 is CASRLTGLQEQFF. The CDR3, as DNA: TGTGCCAGCAGACTCACGGGACTCCAGGAGCAGTTCTTC.

The J gene is TRBJ2-7, the V gene TRBV5-6; 7 bases match TRBD1. V shed 0 bases, J shed 6 bases, and the junction held 9 bases outside the gene matches. This CDR3 region has 15 residues. Germline assignment: CDR1 SGHDT and CDR2 YYEEEE. Here the CDR3 DNA reads TGTGCCAGCAGCTTGGTGGGGACAGAAATCCGCGAGCAGTACTTC. Its protein product is CASSLVGTEIREQYF.

The rearrangement uses TRBV20-1 and TRBJ2-1; D remains ambiguous. Trimming took 5 bases from V and 8 from J, leaving 25 bases between them. CDR3 size: 16 residues. The germline CDR1 and CDR2 sequences are DFQATT and SNEGSKA (reference sequence). CDR3 bases: TGCAGTGCTCTGACTTTACCCGGGCCTACAAGGCATGAGCAGTTCTTC. It is translated as CSALTLPGPTRHEQFF.

CDR3 sequence: CASSLGVGVQYF. The CDR3 DNA sequence: TGTGCCAGCAGCTTAGGGGTTGGTGTGCAGTACTTC. The chain couples TRBV7-9 to TRBJ2-7; no clear D gene. V gave up 1 base and J gave up 9 bases, with 10 bases separating them. Germline V CDR1 and CDR2: SEHNR, FQNEAQ (reference sequence). This CDR3 spans 12 amino acids.

The V and J genes are TRBV7-9 and TRBJ2-1; D remains unclear. The CDR3 totals 11 residues. V lost 5 bases, J lost 9 bases, and 8 bases lay in between. Germline lookup yields CDR1 SEHNR and CDR2 FQNEAQ (reference sequence). The CDR3 DNA reads as TGTGCCAGCAGCCCAGTTGGTGAGCAGTTCTTC. Its translation is CASSPVGEQFF.

This clonotype has only a few counts. The chain carries TRBV5-6 and TRBJ2-1; the D gene is possibly TRBD2 (6 bases). V was trimmed by 3 bases and J by 8 bases, leaving 15 bases between them. This CDR3 is 14 amino acids long. The germline V gene has CDR1 SGHDT and CDR2 YYEEEE. The CDR3 nucleotides read TGTGCCAGCAGCTACGGCGGGATTGGCGATGAGCAGTTCTTC. Translation: CASSYGGIGDEQFF.

The CDR3 protein is CASSLWGGGYEQYF. The CDR3 DNA reads TGTGCCAGCAGTTTATGGGGCGGGGGGTACGAGCAGTACTTC. The V gene is TRBV27, the J gene TRBJ2-7, with 8 positions matching TRBD2. The germline CDR1 and CDR2 sequences are MNHEY and SMNVEV (reference sequence). The CDR3 runs 14 residues. Trimming cost V 1 base and J 4 bases; bases outside gene matches: 3.

The V and J genes are TRBV6-1 and TRBJ1-5, with D hard to call. Per the germline V gene, CDR1 is MNHNS and CDR2 is SASEGT. Trimming took 3 bases from V and 9 from J, leaving 3 bases between them. The CDR3 spans 10 residues. Here the CDR3 DNA reads TGTGCCAGCAGTGAGTGGCCCCAGCATTTT. Its translation is CASSEWPQHF.

This chain joins TRBV20-1 and TRBJ2-2; D is perhaps TRBD2 (6 bases). The CDR3 is 16 residues long. The V end lost 0 bases, the J end lost 4 bases, and 15 bases lay between the germline ends. Germline values: CDR1 DFQATT, CDR2 SNEGSKA (reference sequence). CDR3 region: CSARDSGRPGTGELFF. CDR3 DNA sequence: TGCAGTGCTAGAGACTCCGGGAGACCGGGCACCGGGGAGCTGTTTTTT.

In its sample, this clonotype was seen once. The rearrangement joins TRBV10-1 to TRBJ2-1, with D possibly being TRBD2 (5 bases). Germline CDR1 reads WNHNN; CDR2 reads SYGVQD (reference sequence). There are 15 residues in the CDR3. Trimming cost V 3 bases and J 6 bases, with 15 bases left between them. The CDR3 sequence is CASSDLRGPSNEQFF. In DNA, the CDR3 is TGCGCCAGCAGTGATTTGAGAGGGCCAAGCAATGAGCAGTTCTTC.